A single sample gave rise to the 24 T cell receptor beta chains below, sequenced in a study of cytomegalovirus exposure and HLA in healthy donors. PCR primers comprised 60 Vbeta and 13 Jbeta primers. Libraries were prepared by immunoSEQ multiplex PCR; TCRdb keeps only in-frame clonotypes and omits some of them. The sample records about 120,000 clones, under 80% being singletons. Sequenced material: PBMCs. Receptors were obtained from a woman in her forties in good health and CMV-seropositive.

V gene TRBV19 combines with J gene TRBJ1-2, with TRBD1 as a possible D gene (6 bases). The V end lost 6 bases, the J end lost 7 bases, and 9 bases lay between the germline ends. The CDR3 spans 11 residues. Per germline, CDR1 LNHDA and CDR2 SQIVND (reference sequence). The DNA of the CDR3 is TGTGCCAGTAGGTGGGGGCTTGGCTACACCTTC. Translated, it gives CASRWGLGYTF.

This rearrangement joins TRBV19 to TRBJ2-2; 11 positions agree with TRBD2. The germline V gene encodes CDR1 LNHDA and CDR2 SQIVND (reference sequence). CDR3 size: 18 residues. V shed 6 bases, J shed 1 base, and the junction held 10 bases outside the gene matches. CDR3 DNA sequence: TGTGCCAGTAGGCCTCAAACTAGCGGGAGAGGGAACACCGGGGAGCTGTTTTTT. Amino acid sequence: CASRPQTSGRGNTGELFF. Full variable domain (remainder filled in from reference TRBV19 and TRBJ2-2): DGGITQSPKYLFRKEGQNVTLSCEQNLNHDAMYWYRQDPGQGLRLIYYSQIVNDFQKGDIAEGYSVSREKKESFPLTVTSAQKNPTAFYLCASRPQTSGRGNTGELFFGEGSRLTVL.

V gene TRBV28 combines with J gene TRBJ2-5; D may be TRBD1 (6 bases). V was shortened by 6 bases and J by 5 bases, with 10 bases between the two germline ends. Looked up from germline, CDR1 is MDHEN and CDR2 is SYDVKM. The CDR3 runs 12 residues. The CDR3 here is CASSPGQETQYF. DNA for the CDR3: TGTGCCAGCAGCCCCGGACAGGAGACCCAGTACTTC. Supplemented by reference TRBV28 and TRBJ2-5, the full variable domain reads DVKVTQSSRYLVKRTGEKVFLECVQDMDHENMFWYRQDPGLGLRLIYFSYDVKMKEKGDIPEGYSVSREKKERFSLILESASTNQTSMYLCASSPGQETQYFGPGTRLLVL.

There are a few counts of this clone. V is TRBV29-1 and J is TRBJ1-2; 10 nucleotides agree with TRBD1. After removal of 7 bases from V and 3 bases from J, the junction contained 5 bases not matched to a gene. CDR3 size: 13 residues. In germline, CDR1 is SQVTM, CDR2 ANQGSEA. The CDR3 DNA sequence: TGCAGCGGGACAGGGGGAGGTGACTATGGCTACACCTTC. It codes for CSGTGGGDYGYTF.

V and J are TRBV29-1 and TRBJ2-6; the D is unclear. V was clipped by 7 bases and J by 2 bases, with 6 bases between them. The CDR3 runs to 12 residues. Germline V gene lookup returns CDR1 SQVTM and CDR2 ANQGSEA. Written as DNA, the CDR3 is TGCAGCGCCTCGGCTGGGGCCAACGTCCTGACTTTC. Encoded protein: CSASAGANVLTF.

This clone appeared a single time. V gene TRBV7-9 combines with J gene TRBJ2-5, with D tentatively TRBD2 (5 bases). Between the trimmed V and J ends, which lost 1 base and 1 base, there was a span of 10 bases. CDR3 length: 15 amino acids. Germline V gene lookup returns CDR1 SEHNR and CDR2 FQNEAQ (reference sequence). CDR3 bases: TGTGCCAGCAGCTTAGGCGGGCAGCTCCAAGAGACCCAGTACTTC. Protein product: CASSLGGQLQETQYF.

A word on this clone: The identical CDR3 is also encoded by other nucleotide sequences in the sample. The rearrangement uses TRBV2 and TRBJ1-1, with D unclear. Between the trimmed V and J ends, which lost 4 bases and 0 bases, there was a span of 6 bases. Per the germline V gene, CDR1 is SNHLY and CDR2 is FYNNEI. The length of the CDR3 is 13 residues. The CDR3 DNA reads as TGTGCCAGCAGTGTCTCCCTGAACACTGAAGCTTTCTTT. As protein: CASSVSLNTEAFF.

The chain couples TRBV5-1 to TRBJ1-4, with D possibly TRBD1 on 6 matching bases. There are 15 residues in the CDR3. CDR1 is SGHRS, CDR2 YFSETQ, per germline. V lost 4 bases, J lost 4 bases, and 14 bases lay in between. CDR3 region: CASSPGGGGNEKLFF. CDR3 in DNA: TGCGCCAGCAGCCCAGGTGGGGGCGGTAATGAAAAACTGTTTTTT.

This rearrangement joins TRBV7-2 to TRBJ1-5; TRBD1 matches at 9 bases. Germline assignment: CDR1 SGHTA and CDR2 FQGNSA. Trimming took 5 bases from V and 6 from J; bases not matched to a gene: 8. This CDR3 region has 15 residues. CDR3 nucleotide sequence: TGTGCCAGCAGCCCGTGGACAGGGGTGGTTCAGCCCCAGCATTTT. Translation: CASSPWTGVVQPQHF.

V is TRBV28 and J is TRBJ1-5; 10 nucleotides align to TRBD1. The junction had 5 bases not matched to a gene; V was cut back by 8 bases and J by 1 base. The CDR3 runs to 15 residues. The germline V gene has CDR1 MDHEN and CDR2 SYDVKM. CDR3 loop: CASLTGGWSNQPQHF. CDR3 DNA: TGTGCCAGCTTGACAGGGGGCTGGAGCAATCAGCCCCAGCATTTT.

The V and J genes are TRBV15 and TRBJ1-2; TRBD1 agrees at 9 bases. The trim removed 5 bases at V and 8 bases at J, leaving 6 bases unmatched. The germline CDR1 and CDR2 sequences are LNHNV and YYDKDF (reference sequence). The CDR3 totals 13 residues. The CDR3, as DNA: TGTGCCACCAGCCGGGGACAGGGAGGCGGCTACACCTTC. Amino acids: CATSRGQGGGYTF.

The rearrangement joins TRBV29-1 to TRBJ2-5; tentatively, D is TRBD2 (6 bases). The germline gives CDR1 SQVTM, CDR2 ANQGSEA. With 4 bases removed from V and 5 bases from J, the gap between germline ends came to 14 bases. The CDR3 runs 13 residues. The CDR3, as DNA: TGCAGCGTTGCGGAGGGAGGCGTGGAGACCCAGTACTTC. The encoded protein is CSVAEGGVETQYF.

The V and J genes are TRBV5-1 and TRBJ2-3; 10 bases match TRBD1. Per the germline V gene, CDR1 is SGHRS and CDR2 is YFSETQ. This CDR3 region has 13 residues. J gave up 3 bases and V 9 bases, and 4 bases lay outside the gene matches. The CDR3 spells CATRTGGTDTQYF. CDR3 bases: TGCGCCACAAGGACAGGGGGGACAGATACGCAGTATTTT. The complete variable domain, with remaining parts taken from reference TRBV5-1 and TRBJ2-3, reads KAGVTQTPRYLIKTRGQQVTLSCSPISGHRSVSWYQQTPGQGLQFLFEYFSETQRNKGNFPGRFSGRQFSNSRSEMNVSTLELGDSALYLCATRTGGTDTQYFGPGTRLTVL.

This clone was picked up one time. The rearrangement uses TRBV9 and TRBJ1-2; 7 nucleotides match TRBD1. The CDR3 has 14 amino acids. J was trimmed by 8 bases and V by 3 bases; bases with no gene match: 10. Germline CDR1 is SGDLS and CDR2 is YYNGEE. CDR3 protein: CASSENSGGGGYTF. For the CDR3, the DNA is TGTGCCAGCAGCGAGAACTCAGGGGGTGGAGGCTACACCTTC. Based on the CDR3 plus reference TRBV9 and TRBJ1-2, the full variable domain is DSGVTQTPKHLITATGQRVTLRCSPRSGDLSVYWYQQSLDQGLQFLIQYYNGEERAKGNILERFSAQQFPDLHSELNLSSLELGDSALYFCASSENSGGGGYTFGSGTRLTVV.

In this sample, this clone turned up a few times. The CDR3 sequence is CASSYQGTEQYF. CDR3 sequence (DNA): TGTGCCAGCAGTTATCAGGGTACCGAGCAGTACTTC. The chain combines TRBV2 with TRBJ2-7, with D tentatively TRBD1 (5 bases). Germline CDR1 is SNHLY and CDR2 is FYNNEI. The CDR3 runs to 12 residues. The V gene lost 5 bases and the J gene lost 6 bases, with 11 bases spanning the gap.

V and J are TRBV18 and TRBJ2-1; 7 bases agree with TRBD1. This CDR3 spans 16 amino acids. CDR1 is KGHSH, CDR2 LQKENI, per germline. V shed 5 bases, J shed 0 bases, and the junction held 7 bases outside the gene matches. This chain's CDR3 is CASSTDRPSSYNEQFF. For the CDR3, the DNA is TGTGCCAGCTCAACGGACAGGCCGAGCTCCTACAATGAGCAGTTCTTC.

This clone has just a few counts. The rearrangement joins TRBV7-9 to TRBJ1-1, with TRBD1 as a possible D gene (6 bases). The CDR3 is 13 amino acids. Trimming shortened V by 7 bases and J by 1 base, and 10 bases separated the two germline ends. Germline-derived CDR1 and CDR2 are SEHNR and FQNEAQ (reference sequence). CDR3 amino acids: CASNRGGNTEAFF. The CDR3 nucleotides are TGTGCCAGCAACAGAGGGGGGAACACTGAAGCTTTCTTT.

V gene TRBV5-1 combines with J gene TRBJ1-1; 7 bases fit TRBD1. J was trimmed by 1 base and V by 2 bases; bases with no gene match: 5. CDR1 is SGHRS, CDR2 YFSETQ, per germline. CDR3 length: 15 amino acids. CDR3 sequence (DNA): TGCGCCAGCAGCTTTCGAGACAGGGCGAACACTGAAGCTTTCTTT. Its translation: CASSFRDRANTEAFF.

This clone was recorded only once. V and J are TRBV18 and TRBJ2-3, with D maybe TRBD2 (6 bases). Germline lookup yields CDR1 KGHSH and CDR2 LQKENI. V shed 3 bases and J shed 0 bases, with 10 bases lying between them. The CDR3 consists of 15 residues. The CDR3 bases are TGTGCCAGCTCACCCATAGCGGCAAGCACAGATACGCAGTATTTT. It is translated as CASSPIAASTDTQYF.

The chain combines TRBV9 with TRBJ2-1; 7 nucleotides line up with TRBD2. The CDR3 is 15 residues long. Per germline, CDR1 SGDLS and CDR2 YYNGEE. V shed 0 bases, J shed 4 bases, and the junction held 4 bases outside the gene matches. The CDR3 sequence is CASSVEAGRYNEQFF. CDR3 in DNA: TGTGCCAGCAGCGTAGAAGCGGGACGGTACAATGAGCAGTTCTTC.

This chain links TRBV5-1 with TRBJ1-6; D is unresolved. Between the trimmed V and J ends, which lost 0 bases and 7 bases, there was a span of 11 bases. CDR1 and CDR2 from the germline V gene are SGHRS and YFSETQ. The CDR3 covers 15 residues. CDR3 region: CASSLGPLKNSPLHF. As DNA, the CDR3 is TGCGCCAGCAGCTTGGGGCCCCTCAAGAATTCACCCCTCCACTTT.

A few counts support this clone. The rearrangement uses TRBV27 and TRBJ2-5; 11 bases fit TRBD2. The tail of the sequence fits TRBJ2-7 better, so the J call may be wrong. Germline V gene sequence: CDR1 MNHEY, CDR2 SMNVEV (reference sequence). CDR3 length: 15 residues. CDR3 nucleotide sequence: TGTGCCAGCAGTCCGCAACTAGCGGGAGCGCACGAGCAGTACTTC. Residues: CASSPQLAGAHEQYF.

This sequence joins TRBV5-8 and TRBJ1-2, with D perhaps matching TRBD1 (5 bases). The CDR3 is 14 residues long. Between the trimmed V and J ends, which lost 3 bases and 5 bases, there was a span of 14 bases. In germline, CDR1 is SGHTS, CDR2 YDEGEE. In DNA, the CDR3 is TGTGCCAGCAGCTCCTTGGGGGGAGGGTATGGCTACACCTTC. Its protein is CASSSLGGGYGYTF. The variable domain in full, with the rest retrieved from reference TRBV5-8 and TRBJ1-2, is EAGVTQSPTHLIKTRGQQATLRCSPISGHTSVYWYQQALGLGLQFLLWYDEGEERNRGNFPPRFSGRQFPNYSSELNVNALELEDSALYLCASSSLGGGYGYTFGSGTRLTVV.

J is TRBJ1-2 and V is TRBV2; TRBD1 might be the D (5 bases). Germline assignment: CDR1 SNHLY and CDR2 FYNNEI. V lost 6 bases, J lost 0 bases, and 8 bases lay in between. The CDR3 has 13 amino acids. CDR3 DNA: TGTGCCAGCAGCGGGGGTCCTAACTATGGCTACACCTTC. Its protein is CASSGGPNYGYTF. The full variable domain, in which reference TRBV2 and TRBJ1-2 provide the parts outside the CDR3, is EPEVTQTPSHQVTQMGQEVILRCVPISNHLYFYWYRQILGQKVEFLVSFYNNEISEKSEIFDDQFSVERPDGSNFTLKIRSTKLEDSAMYFCASSGGPNYGYTFGSGTRLTVV.